This entry is about one TCR beta chain. Antigen specificity is unknown. The sample belongs to a study of cytomegalovirus exposure and HLA in healthy donors. Study findings and constraints: After further analysis at a later stage, 16,951 TCR beta sequences were associated with HLA alleles at 0.05 false discovery rate. Testing in vitro showed a few CMV-associated chains specific for CMV antigens.

It was with 60 Vbeta and 13 Jbeta primers that the PCR ran. Profiling relied on immunoSEQ multiplex PCR, and the TCRdb table lists in-frame clones only, not all of them. Of 130,000 or so clones listed, approximately 69% were seen once; the top ten hold 6.6%. Sampled while nominally healthy, donors likely had unrecorded immune exposures. This sequence was found in a man aged 35 to 55 in good health and CMV-seropositive. The sample taken for sequencing was PBMCs.

The CDR3 loop is CASSGGTGGAYGYTF. The CDR3 region has the DNA TGCGCCAGCAGCGGGGGGACAGGGGGCGCCTATGGCTACACCTTC. The genes are TRBV5-1 and TRBJ1-2, with 12 bases lining up with TRBD1. The CDR3 loop spans 15 amino acids. Germline V CDR1 and CDR2: SGHRS, YFSETQ. Trimming cost V 4 bases and J 4 bases; bases outside gene matches: 5.